These T cell receptor beta chains were read from a single sample in a study of T cell changes during pregnancy in multiple sclerosis. Repertoires were generated with immunoSEQ multiplex PCR, while TCRdb's copy carries only in-frame clones and drops some. The sample yields some 100,000 clones, 92% seen once. The specimen was peripheral blood, collected after pregnancy. The receptors come from a female donor with multiple sclerosis, enrolled in a pregnancy study. CDR3s include the opening cysteine and the closing phenylalanine or tryptophan. D genes are given only for firm matches. For some rows the clone size is stated as once, few or many, or as a class when expanded; others skip it.

J | D | V | size | DNA | CDR3
TRBJ1-1 | TRBD1 | TRBV7-2 | NA | TGTGCCAGCAGCCCCACCGGGACAGGGAACACTGAAGCTTTCTTT | CASSPTGTGNTEAFF
TRBJ2-7 | NA | TRBV4-3 | NA | TGCGCCAGCAGCCAAGACTACGACAGTACGTACGAGCAGTACTTC | CASSQDYDSTYEQYF
TRBJ2-3 | NA | TRBV5-6 | NA | TGTGCCAGCAAAAACAGGGCCCCAGATACGCAGTATTTT | CASKNRAPDTQYF
TRBJ1-2 | NA | TRBV11-2 | medium-sized | TGTGCCAGCAGCTTAGGTGGGCTTTATGGCTACACCTTC | CASSLGGLYGYTF
TRBJ2-7 | NA | TRBV6-5 | NA | TGTGCCAGCAGCCCTGCCAATGCAGAGACATACGAGCAGTACTTC | CASSPANAETYEQYF
TRBJ1-1 | NA | TRBV6-5 | NA | TGTGCCAGCAGTTACTCCCAGGGAATGAACACTGAAGCTTTCTTT | CASSYSQGMNTEAFF
TRBJ2-7 | NA | TRBV15 | NA | TGTGCCACCAGCAGAGTAGAGGGTAACGAGCAGTACTTC | CATSRVEGNEQYF
TRBJ2-3 | NA | TRBV20-1 | NA | TGCAGTGCTAAGGCGGCAGATACGCAGTATTTT | CSAKAADTQYF
TRBJ1-6 | TRBD1 | TRBV27 | NA | TGTGCCAGCAGTCCGACAGGGAGTTCACCCCTCCACTTT | CASSPTGSSPLHF
TRBJ2-3 | NA | TRBV7-8 | NA | TGTGCCAGCAGCCCCTGGGGGACTAGCACAGATACGCAGTATTTT | CASSPWGTSTDTQYF
TRBJ2-7 | NA | TRBV5-1 | once | TGCGCCAGCAGCGCCTCACAGGCCTACGAGCAGTACTTC | CASSASQAYEQYF
TRBJ1-1 | NA | TRBV9 | NA | TGTGCCAGCAGCACCAGGACGGGGGAGAACACTGAAGCTTTCTTT | CASSTRTGENTEAFF
TRBJ2-1 | TRBD2 | TRBV28 | NA | TGTGCCAGCAAGGTTCATCGGGGGGAGCATTACAATGAGCAGTTCTTC | CASKVHRGEHYNEQFF
TRBJ2-2 | NA | TRBV28 | NA | TGTGCCAGCAGTTTCGCGGCGAACACCGGGGAGCTGTTTTTT | CASSFAANTGELFF
TRBJ1-4 | TRBD1 | TRBV6-5 | NA | TGTGCCAGCAGTTCCCAGGGGACAGGGGGAAAACTGTTTTTT | CASSSQGTGGKLFF
TRBJ2-2 | TRBD2 | TRBV27 | NA | TGTGCCAGCAGTCCATTTAGCGGGAGCCCGACCGGGGAGCTGTTTTTT | CASSPFSGSPTGELFF
TRBJ1-5 | NA | TRBV2 | once | TGTGCCAGCAGTGAGCCGGGTAAAAGCAATCAGCCCCAGCATTTT | CASSEPGKSNQPQHF
TRBJ2-7 | TRBD2 | TRBV7-2 | NA | TGTGCCAGCAGACTAACTACTACTAGCGGTGCCTACGAGCAGTACTTC | CASRLTTTSGAYEQYF